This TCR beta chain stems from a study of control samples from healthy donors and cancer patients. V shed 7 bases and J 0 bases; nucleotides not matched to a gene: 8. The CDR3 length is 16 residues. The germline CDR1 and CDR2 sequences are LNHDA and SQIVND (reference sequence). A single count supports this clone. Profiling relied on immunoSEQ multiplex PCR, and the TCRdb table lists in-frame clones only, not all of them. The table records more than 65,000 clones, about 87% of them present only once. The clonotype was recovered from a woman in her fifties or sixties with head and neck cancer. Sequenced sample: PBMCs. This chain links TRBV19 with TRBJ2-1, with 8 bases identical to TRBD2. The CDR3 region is CASTSMGTSSYNEQFF. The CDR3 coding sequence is TGTGCCAGTACCTCGATGGGGACTAGCTCCTACAATGAGCAGTTCTTC.